The clone carrying this T cell receptor beta chain has only a few counts. TCRdb re-derived calls from the 5' RACE reads in MiXCR, one entry per CDR3 protein. The sample has about 90,000 distinct CDR3 sequences, 12% seen once. This specimen comes from a study of early T cells in non-severe SARS-CoV-2 infection. V was trimmed by 0 bases and J by 5 bases, leaving 11 bases between them. Germline V gene sequence: CDR1 SGHDN, CDR2 FVKESK. CDR3 length equals 15 residues. The chain joins TRBV14 to TRBJ2-1; a weak D match, TRBD1 (6 bases). This receptor was obtained from an adult who was a healthcare worker with PCR-confirmed SARS-CoV-2 infection or an uninfected control (not recorded which). The sample consisted of whole blood, taken at baseline. The CDR3 nucleotides read TGTGCCAGCAGCCAAGATATTGCAGGGGACAATGAGCAGTTCTTC. Translation: CASSQDIAGDNEQFF.